What follows describes a single T cell receptor (beta chain). Its antigen is currently unknown. Germline CDR1 reads SEHNR; CDR2 reads FQNEAQ (reference sequence). V trimming: 1 base; J trimming: 7 bases; junction bases outside the gene matches: 12. The CDR3 covers 16 residues. Naive CD8 cells comprised CD45RO-negative, CCR7-positively selected cells, excluding terminally differentiated effector memory CD45RA+ cells. Using immunoSEQ multiplex PCR, the repertoire was profiled, and TCRdb retains in-frame clones only, with some absent. This sample yields 1.5 million to 2.5 million clones, of which approximately 95% are seen a single time; 0.95% to 1.5% belongs to the top ten. This record belongs to a study of shared clonotypes between healthy human individuals. At the level of the study: CD4 naive and memory got three plates each, CD8 naive two, CD8 memory one. Findings and caveats of the study: Estimated clonotype richness was generally higher in naive than memory subsets.

The source is a man between 18 and 35 years old in good health. This chain uses TRBV7-9 with TRBJ2-7, with 8 bases aligning to TRBD1. The sample comprised naive CD8+ T cells sorted from blood. The CDR3, as DNA: TGTGCCAGCAGCTTAGTATTCGGACAGGGACGAGGAGAGCAGTACTTC. Its translation: CASSLVFGQGRGEQYF.